Each of the 5 T cell receptor beta chains below was sequenced from the same sample in a study of T cell responses to AZD1222 COVID-19 vaccine. Produced via immunoSEQ multiplex PCR; TCRdb's table is partial and in-frame only. Counted here are 150,000 to 200,000 clones, around 92% occurring once; the ten biggest clones make up approximately 9.6%. The sample here was peripheral blood, taken on day 0 of AZD1222 vaccination. Receptors were obtained from an adult in good health.

The rearrangement links TRBV19 to TRBJ1-5; D gene unclear. The V end was cut by 3 bases, the J end by 7 bases, with 19 bases between. The germline CDR1 and CDR2 sequences are LNHDA and SQIVND (reference sequence). CDR3 length: 16 amino acids. CDR3 DNA: TGTGCCAGTAGTATCACCTGGACGTCTTCTGGACAGCCCCAGCATTTT. Translation: CASSITWTSSGQPQHF.

This sequence joins TRBV10-3 and TRBJ1-3; 8 bases fit TRBD1. The J segment lost 8 bases and the V segment lost 4 bases, leaving 4 bases of the junction unmatched. The CDR3 spans 13 residues. The V gene's germline CDR1 is ENHRY and CDR2 SYGVKD. CDR3 sequence: CAISGDRGDTIYF. Written as DNA, the CDR3 is TGTGCCATCAGTGGAGACAGGGGCGACACCATATATTTT.

This clone appeared once. This chain joins TRBV5-1 and TRBJ2-2; 7 bases align to TRBD1. J gave up 6 bases and V 4 bases, and 18 bases lay outside the gene matches. This CDR3 comprises 18 residues. Looked up from germline, CDR1 is SGHRS and CDR2 is YFSETQ. CDR3 sequence reads: CASSPTGMNGVSSGELFF. Written as DNA, the CDR3 is TGCGCCAGCAGCCCGACAGGGATGAATGGAGTTTCGTCCGGGGAGCTGTTTTTT.

The rearrangement joins TRBV2 to TRBJ1-5, with a possible D match to TRBD1 (6 bases). Per the germline V gene, CDR1 is SNHLY and CDR2 is FYNNEI. CDR3 length: 15 amino acids. Trimming cost V 2 bases and J 4 bases, with 12 bases left between them. CDR3 sequence reads: CASSEQGIGNQPQHF. Written as DNA, the CDR3 is TGTGCCAGCAGTGAACAGGGGATCGGGAATCAGCCCCAGCATTTT.

The chain recombines TRBV28 with TRBJ1-4; TRBD1 is a possible D gene (5 bases). CDR3 length: 15 amino acids. Trimming took off 7 bases at V and 8 bases at J, with 20 bases between the two ends. The germline V gene has CDR1 MDHEN and CDR2 SYDVKM. Here the CDR3 reads CASTGGTVGREKLFF. The CDR3 DNA sequence: TGTGCCAGCACCGGCGGGACGGTGGGTAGAGAAAAACTGTTTTTT.